This T cell receptor (beta chain) was profiled in a study of cytomegalovirus exposure and HLA in healthy donors. To note about this clone: Antigen unknown.

Primers: 60 Vbeta forward and 13 Jbeta reverse. Assay: immunoSEQ multiplex PCR; the TCRdb copy retains only in-frame clones and omits some. In the table there are under 200,000 clones, around 77% of which are singletons. Study results and limitations: Earlier analysis found most TCR beta V segments productive about 87% or about 30% of the time. The study labeled fewer than 200 TCR beta chains cytomegalovirus-associated.

The CDR3 is 17 residues long. With 0 bases removed from V and 0 bases from J, the gap between germline ends came to 12 bases. The chain joins TRBV23-1 to TRBJ2-4; D uncertain. TRBV23-1 is treated as an ORF (open reading frame) with a function not yet certain. The source of this sequence is a man in his sixties in good health and CMV-seronegative. The sequencing sample was made of PBMCs. The CDR3 bases are TGCGCCAGCAGTCAATCTGCCAGTCAAGTAGCCAAAAACATTCAGTACTTC. It translates to CASSQSASQVAKNIQYF.